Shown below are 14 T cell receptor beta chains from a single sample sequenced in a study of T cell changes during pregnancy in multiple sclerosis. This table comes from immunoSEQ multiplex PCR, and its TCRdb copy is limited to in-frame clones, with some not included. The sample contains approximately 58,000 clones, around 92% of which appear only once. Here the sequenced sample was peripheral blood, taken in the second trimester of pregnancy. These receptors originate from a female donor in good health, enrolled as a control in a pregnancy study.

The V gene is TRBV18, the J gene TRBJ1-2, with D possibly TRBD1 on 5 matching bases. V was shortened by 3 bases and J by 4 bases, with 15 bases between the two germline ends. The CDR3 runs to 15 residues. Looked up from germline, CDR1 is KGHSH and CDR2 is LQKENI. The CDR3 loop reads CASSPGGTKGYGYTF. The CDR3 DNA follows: TGTGCCAGCTCACCGGGGGGTACAAAGGGCTATGGCTACACCTTC.

This CDR3 is CASRARGEGSYEQYF. The CDR3 nucleotides are TGTGCCAGCAGGGCGAGGGGGGAGGGATCCTACGAGCAGTACTTC. The V and J genes are TRBV6-5 and TRBJ2-7; a possible D gene is TRBD2 (7 bases). Between the trimmed V and J ends, which lost 6 bases and 1 base, there was a span of 16 bases. The CDR3 is 15 amino acids. Germline V CDR1 and CDR2: MNHEY, SVGAGI.

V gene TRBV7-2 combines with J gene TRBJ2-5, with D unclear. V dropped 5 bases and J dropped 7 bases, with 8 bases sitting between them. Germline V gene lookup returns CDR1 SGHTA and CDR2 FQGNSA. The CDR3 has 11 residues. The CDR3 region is CASSPSRTQYF. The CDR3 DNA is TGTGCCAGCAGCCCTAGTCGGACCCAGTACTTC. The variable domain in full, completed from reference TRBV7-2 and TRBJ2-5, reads GAGVSQSPSNKVTEKGKDVELRCDPISGHTALYWYRQSLGQGLEFLIYFQGNSAPDKSGLPSDRFSAERTGGSVSTLTIQRTQQEDSAVYLCASSPSRTQYFGPGTRLLVL.

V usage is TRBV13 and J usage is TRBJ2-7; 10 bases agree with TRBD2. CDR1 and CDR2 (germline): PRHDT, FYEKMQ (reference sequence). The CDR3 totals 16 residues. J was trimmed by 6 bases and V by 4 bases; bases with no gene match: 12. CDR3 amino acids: CASSYGGFLAGVEQYF. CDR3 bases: TGTGCCAGCAGCTACGGGGGGTTTCTAGCGGGGGTCGAGCAGTACTTC.

CDR3 region: CASSLKFARTAGSTEAFF. As DNA, the CDR3 is TGTGCCAGCAGCTTAAAGTTCGCGAGGACCGCGGGTTCCACTGAAGCTTTCTTT. V is TRBV7-2 and J is TRBJ1-1; D is uncertain. Trimming pared 2 bases from V and 4 bases from J, leaving 23 bases between. This CDR3 is 18 amino acids long. In germline, CDR1 is SGHTA, CDR2 FQGNSA.

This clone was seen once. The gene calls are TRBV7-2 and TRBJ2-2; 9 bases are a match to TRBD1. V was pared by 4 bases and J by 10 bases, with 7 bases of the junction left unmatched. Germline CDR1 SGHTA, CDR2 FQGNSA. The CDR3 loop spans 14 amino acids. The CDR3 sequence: CASSSRTGAVELFF. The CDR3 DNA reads TGTGCCAGCAGCTCGCGGACAGGGGCGGTGGAGCTGTTTTTT.

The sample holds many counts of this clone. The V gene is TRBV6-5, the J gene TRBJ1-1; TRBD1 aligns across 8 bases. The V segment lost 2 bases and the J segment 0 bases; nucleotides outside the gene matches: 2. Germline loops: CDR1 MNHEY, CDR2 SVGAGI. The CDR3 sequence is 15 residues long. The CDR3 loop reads CASSYRGQVNTEAFF. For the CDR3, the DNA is TGTGCCAGCAGTTACAGGGGACAGGTGAACACTGAAGCTTTCTTT.

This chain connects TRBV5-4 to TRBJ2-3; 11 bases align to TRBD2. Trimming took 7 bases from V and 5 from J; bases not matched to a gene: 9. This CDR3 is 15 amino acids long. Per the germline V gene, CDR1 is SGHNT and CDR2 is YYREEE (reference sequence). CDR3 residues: CASGKTSGIGDTQYF. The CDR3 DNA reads TGTGCCAGCGGCAAGACTAGCGGGATAGGAGATACGCAGTATTTT.

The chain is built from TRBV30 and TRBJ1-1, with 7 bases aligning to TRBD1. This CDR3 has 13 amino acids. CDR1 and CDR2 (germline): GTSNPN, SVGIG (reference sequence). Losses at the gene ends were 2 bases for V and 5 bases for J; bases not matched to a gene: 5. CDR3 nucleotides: TGTGCCTGGAGTAAGGGGGCTGGTACTGAAGCTTTCTTT. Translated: CAWSKGAGTEAFF.

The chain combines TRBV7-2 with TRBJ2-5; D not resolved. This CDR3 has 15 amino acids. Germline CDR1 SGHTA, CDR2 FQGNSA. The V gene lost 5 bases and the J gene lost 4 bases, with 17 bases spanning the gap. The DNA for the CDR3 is TGTGCCAGCAGCATACCTGGTCGCCCGGGAGAGACCCAGTACTTC. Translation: CASSIPGRPGETQYF.

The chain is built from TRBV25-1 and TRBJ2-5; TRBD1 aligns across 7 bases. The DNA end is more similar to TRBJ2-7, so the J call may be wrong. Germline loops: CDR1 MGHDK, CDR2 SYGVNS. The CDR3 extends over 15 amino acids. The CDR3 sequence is CASSPKTGLWYEQYF. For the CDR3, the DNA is TGTGCCAGCAGCCCCAAGACAGGGCTATGGTACGAGCAGTACTTC.

DNA for the CDR3: TGTGCCTGGGGTAAAGCGGGGGGCCAAGAGACCCAGTACTTC. This sequence encodes CAWGKAGGQETQYF. The J gene is TRBJ2-5, the V gene TRBV30; 9 bases line up with TRBD2. With V trimmed by 5 bases and J by 1 base, 5 bases remained unmatched. CDR3 length: 14 amino acids. Germline CDR1 is GTSNPN and CDR2 is SVGIG (reference sequence).

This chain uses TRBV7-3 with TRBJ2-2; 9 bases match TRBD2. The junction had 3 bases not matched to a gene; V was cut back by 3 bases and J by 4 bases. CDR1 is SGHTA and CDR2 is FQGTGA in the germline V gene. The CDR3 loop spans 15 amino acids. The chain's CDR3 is CASSFSGSGTGELFF. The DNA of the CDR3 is TGTGCCAGCAGCTTTAGCGGGAGCGGCACCGGGGAGCTGTTTTTT.

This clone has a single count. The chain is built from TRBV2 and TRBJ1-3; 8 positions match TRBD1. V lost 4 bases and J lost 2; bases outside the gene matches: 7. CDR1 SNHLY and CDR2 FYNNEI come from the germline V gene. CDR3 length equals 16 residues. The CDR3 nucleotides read TGTGCCAGCAGTGGTGGGACAGGCTTGCCTGGAAACACCATATATTTT. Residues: CASSGGTGLPGNTIYF.